A selection of T cell receptor beta chains follows, all from one sample in a study of shared clonotypes between healthy human individuals. TCRdb keeps only in-frame clones here, not all; method: immunoSEQ multiplex PCR. The table records roughly 1.5 million clones, 95% to 99% of them present only once. The sequencing sample was made of naive CD4+ T cells sorted from blood. The receptors were gathered from a man aged 25 to 40 in good health. Each CDR3 is given with its conserved first and last residue. D genes are given only for firm matches. Rows may omit the clone size; those that give it use once, few, many or a size class.

d_call	j_call	v_call	cdr3_length	clone_size	cdr3_nt	cdr3_aa
.	TRBJ2-1	TRBV29-1	13	.	TGCAGCCTGATAGCGGAAACCTACAATGAGCAGTTCTTC	CSLIAETYNEQFF
.	TRBJ2-5	TRBV5-1	14	.	TGCGCCAGCAGCTTCGGACGTTTTGGAGAGACCCAGTACTTC	CASSFGRFGETQYF
.	TRBJ2-3	TRBV5-4	13	.	TGTGCCAGCAGCTTGGCCCCGACAGATACGCAGTATTTT	CASSLAPTDTQYF
TRBD1	TRBJ2-5	TRBV18	17	once	TGTGCCAGCTCACCGACCCGGACAGGGGGCGCGGGAGAGACCCAGTACTTC	CASSPTRTGGAGETQYF
TRBD1	TRBJ2-3	TRBV10-3	15	once	TGTGCCATCAGTGGGGACAGGGTTGGCACAGATACGCAGTATTTT	CAISGDRVGTDTQYF
.	TRBJ1-1	TRBV5-6	16	once	TGTGCCAGCAGCTTGGCCTCAGGGAAAGCTAAAGCTGAAGCTTTCTTT	CASSLASGKAKAEAFF
.	TRBJ1-1	TRBV6-4	15	once	TGTGCCAGCAGTGACGCACACACACCGGGAGCTGAAGCTTTCTTT	CASSDAHTPGAEAFF
TRBD1	TRBJ1-4	TRBV29-1	12	once	TGCAGCGCCCGACAGGGGTTTGAAAAACTGTTTTTT	CSARQGFEKLFF
TRBD1	TRBJ2-5	TRBV5-8	15	.	TGTGCCAGCAGCTTGGGTACAGGGGGCGCGGAGACCCAGTACTTC	CASSLGTGGAETQYF
TRBD2	TRBJ2-7	TRBV28	14	once	TGTGCCAGCAGGGAGCTAGCGGGAGCTTACGAGCAGTACTTC	CASRELAGAYEQYF
TRBD2	TRBJ2-3	TRBV5-1	16	.	TGCGCCAGCAGCTTGGAGACTAGCGGCCGCACAGATATGCAGTATTTT	CASSLETSGRTDMQYF
TRBD2	TRBJ2-7	TRBV10-3	13	.	TGTGCCACTTTCTCCGGGACTAGGCACGAGCAGTACTTC	CATFSGTRHEQYF
.	TRBJ2-3	TRBV6-5	13	.	TGTGCCACCGTGGGACCGGGCACAGATACGCAGTATTTT	CATVGPGTDTQYF
.	TRBJ2-7	TRBV28	14	.	TGTGCCAGCAGTTTATTTGACAGATTCTACGAGCAGTACTTC	CASSLFDRFYEQYF